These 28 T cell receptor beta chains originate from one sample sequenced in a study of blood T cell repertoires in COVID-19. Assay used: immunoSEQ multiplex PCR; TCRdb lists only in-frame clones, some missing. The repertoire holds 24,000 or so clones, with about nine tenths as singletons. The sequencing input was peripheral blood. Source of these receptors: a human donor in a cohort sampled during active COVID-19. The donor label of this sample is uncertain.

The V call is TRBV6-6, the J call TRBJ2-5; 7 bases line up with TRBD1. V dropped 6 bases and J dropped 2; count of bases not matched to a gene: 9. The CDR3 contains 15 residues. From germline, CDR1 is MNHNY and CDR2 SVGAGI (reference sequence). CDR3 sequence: CASSRSGTEQETQYF. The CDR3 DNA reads TGTGCCAGCAGCCGTTCAGGGACAGAGCAAGAGACCCAGTACTTC.

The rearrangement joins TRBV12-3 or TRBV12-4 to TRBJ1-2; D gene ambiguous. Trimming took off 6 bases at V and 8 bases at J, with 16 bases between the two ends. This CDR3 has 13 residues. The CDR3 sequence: CASSEAMGRGYTF. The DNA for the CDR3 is TGTGCCAGCAGCGAAGCGATGGGGAGAGGCTACACCTTC.

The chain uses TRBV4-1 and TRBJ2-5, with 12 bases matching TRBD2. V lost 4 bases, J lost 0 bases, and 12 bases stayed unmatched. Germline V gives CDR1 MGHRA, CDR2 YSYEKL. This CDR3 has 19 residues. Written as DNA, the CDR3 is TGCGCCAGCAGCCCACTGGGGGCTAGCGGGGGGGTGTACCAAGAGACCCAGTACTTC. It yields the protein CASSPLGASGGVYQETQYF.

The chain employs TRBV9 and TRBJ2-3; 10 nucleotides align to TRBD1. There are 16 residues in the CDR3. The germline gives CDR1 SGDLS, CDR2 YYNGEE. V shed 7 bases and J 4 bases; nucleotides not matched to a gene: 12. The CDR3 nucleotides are TGTGCCAGCTCTATTACTGGGGACAGGGGATCAGATACGCAGTATTTT. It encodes CASSITGDRGSDTQYF.

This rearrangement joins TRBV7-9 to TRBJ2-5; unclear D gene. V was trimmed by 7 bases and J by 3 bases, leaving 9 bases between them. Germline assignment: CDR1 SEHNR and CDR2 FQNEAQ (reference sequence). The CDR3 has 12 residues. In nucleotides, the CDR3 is TGTGCCAGCACCGTGGGCGAAGAGACCCAGTACTTC. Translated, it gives CASTVGEETQYF.

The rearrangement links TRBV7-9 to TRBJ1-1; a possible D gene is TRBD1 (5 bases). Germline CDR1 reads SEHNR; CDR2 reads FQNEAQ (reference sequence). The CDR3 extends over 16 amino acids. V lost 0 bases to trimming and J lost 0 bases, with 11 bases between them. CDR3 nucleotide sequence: TGTGCCAGCAGCTTAGCCCTGACAGCCGTGAACACTGAAGCTTTCTTT. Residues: CASSLALTAVNTEAFF.

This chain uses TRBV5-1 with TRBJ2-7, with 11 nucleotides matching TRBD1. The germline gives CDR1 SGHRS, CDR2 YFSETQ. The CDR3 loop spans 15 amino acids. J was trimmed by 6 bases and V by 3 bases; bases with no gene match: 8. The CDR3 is CASSSSGTGGFEQYF. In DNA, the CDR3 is TGCGCCAGCAGCTCATCCGGGACAGGGGGGTTCGAGCAGTACTTC.

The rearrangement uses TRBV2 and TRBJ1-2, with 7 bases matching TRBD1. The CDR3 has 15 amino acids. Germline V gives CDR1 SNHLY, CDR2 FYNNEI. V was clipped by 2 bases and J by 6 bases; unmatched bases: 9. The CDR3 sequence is CASSELGGLNHGYTF. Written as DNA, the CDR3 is TGTGCCAGCAGTGAACTAGGGGGCTTGAACCATGGCTACACCTTC.

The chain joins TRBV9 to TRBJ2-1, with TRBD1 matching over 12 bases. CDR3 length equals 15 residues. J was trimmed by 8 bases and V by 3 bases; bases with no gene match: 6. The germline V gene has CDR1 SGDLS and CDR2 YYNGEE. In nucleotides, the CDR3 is TGTGCCAGCAGCGGGGACAGGGGGCTTAGGGATGAGCAGTTCTTC. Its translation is CASSGDRGLRDEQFF.

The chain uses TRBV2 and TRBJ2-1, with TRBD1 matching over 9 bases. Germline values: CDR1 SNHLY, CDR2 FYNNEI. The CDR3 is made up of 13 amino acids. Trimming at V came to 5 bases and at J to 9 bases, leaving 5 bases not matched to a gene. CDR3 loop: CASSRQGGGEQFF. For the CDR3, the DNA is TGTGCCAGCAGTCGACAGGGGGGCGGTGAGCAGTTCTTC.

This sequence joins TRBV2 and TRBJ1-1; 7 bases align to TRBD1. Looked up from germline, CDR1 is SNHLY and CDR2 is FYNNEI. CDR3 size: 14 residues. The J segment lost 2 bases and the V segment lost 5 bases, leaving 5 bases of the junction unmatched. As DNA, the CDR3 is TGTGCCAGCAGTCGACAGGGCTTCAACACTGAAGCTTTCTTT. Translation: CASSRQGFNTEAFF.

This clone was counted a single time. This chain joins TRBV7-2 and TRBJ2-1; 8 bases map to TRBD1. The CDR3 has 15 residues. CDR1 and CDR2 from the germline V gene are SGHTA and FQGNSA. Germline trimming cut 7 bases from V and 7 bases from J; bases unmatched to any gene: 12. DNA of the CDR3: TGTGCCAGCACCTATAATAGGACAGGGCCAAATGAGCAGTTCTTC. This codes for CASTYNRTGPNEQFF.

The CDR3 DNA follows: TGCGCCAGCAGTTTTGGACAGGTTGTCTCACCCCTCCACTTT. Translated: CASSFGQVVSPLHF. The chain combines TRBV5-1 with TRBJ1-6; 7 bases are a match to TRBD1. The CDR3 is made up of 14 amino acids. After removal of 5 bases from V and 10 bases from J, the junction contained 9 bases not matched to a gene. The germline CDR1 and CDR2 sequences are SGHRS and YFSETQ. Full variable domain (remainder filled in from reference TRBV5-1 and TRBJ1-6): KAGVTQTPRYLIKTRGQQVTLSCSPISGHRSVSWYQQTPGQGLQFLFEYFSETQRNKGNFPGRFSGRQFSNSRSEMNVSTLELGDSALYLCASSFGQVVSPLHFGNGTRLTVT.

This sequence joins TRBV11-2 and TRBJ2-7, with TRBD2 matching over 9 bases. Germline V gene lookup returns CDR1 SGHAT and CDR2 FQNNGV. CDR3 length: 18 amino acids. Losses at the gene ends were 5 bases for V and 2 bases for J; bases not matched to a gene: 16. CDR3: CASSPGGSGGLRTYEQYF. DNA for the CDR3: TGTGCCAGCAGCCCCGGGGGTAGCGGGGGTCTACGCACCTACGAGCAGTACTTC.

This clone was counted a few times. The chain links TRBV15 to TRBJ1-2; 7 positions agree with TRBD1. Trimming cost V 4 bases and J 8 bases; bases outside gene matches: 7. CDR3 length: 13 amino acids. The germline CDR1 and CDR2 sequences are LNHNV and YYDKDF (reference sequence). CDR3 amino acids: CATSIRTGQGYTF. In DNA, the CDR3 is TGTGCCACCAGCATACGGACAGGTCAAGGCTACACCTTC.

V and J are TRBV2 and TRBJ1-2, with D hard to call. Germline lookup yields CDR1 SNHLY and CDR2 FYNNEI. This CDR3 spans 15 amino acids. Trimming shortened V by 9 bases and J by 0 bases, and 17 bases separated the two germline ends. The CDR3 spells CASRSGRTANYGYTF. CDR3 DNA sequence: TGTGCCAGTCGCAGCGGACGTACAGCTAACTATGGCTACACCTTC.

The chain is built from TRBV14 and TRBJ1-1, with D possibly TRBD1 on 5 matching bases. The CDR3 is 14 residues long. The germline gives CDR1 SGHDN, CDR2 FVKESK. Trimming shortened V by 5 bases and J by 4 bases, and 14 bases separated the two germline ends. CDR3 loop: CASSVPGLLTEAFF. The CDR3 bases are TGTGCCAGCAGCGTTCCAGGGCTCCTCACTGAAGCTTTCTTT.

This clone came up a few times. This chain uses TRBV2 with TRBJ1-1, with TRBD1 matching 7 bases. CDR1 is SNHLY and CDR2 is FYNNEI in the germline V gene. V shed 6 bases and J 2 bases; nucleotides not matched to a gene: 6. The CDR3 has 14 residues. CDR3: CASSKGQLNTEAFF. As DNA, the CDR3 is TGTGCCAGCAGCAAGGGACAGCTAAACACTGAAGCTTTCTTT.

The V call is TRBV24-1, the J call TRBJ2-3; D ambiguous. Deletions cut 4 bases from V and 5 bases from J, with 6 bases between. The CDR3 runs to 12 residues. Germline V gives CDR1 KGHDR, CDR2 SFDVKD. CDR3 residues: CATSDYGDTQYF. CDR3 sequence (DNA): TGTGCCACCAGTGACTATGGAGATACGCAGTATTTT.

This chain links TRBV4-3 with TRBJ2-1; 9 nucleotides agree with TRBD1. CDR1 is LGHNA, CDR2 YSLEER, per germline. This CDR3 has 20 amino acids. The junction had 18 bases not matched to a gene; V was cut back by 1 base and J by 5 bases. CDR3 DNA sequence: TGCGCCAGCAGCCAAGGCAGGGTCCGGGAGACAGGGGGTCCAAACAATGAGCAGTTCTTC. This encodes CASSQGRVRETGGPNNEQFF.

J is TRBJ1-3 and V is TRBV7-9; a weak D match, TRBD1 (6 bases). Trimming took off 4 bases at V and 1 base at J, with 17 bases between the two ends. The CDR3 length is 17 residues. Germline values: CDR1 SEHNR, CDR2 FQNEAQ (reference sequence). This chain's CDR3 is CASSSSGNRVSGNTIYF. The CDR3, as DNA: TGTGCCAGCAGCTCATCCGGGAACAGGGTATCTGGAAACACCATATATTTT.

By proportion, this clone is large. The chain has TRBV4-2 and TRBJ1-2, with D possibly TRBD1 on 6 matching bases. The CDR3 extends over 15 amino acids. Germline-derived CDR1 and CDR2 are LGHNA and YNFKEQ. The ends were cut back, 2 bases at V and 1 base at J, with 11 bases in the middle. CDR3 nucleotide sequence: TGTGCCAGCAGCCAATCAGGGGTACTTAACTATGGCTACACCTTC. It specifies CASSQSGVLNYGYTF.

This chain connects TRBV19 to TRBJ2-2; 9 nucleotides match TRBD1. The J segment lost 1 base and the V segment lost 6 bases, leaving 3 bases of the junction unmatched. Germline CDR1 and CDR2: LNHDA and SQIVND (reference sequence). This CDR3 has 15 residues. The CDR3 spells CASRRDRVNTGELFF. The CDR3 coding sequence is TGTGCCAGTAGGAGGGACAGGGTGAACACCGGGGAGCTGTTTTTT.

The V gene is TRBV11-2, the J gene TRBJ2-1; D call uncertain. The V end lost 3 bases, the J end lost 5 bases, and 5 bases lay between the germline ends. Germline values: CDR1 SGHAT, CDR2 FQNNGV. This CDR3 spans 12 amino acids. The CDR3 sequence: CASSLTNNEQFF. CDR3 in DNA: TGTGCCAGCAGCTTGACAAACAATGAGCAGTTCTTC.

The CDR3 nucleotides are TGTGCCAGCAGCGGTACAGGATACACCGGGGAGCTGTTTTTT. Protein product: CASSGTGYTGELFF. The chain links TRBV7-3 to TRBJ2-2; weak D call: TRBD1 (5 bases). Trimming stripped 5 bases from V and 3 bases from J, with 10 bases between. Germline CDR1 reads SGHTA; CDR2 reads FQGTGA. There are 14 residues in the CDR3.

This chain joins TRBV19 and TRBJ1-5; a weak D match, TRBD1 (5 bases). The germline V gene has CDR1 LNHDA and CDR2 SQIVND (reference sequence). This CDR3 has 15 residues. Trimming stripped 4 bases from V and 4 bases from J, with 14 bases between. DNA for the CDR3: TGTGCCAGTAGTAAAGGGGTAGCTTTTAATCAGCCCCAGCATTTT. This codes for CASSKGVAFNQPQHF.

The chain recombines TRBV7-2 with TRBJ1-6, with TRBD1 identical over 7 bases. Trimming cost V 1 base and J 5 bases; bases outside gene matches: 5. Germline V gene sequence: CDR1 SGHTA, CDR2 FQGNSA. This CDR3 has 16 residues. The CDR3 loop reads CASSLGTGLNNSPLHF. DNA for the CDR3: TGTGCCAGCAGCTTAGGGACAGGTCTAAATAATTCACCCCTCCACTTT. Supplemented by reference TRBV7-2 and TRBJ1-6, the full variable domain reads GAGVSQSPSNKVTEKGKDVELRCDPISGHTALYWYRQSLGQGLEFLIYFQGNSAPDKSGLPSDRFSAERTGGSVSTLTIQRTQQEDSAVYLCASSLGTGLNNSPLHFGNGTRLTVT.

In DNA form, the CDR3 reads TGCAGCGCCACACAGGGGACTAATGAAAAACTGTTTTTT. Its translation: CSATQGTNEKLFF. V gene TRBV29-1 combines with J gene TRBJ1-4, with 7 nucleotides matching TRBD1. The CDR3 sequence is 13 residues long. Germline-derived CDR1 and CDR2 are SQVTM and ANQGSEA. The V segment lost 7 bases and the J segment 2 bases; nucleotides outside the gene matches: 4.